This TCR beta chain was captured by sequencing in a study of blood T cell repertoires in COVID-19. Whole-study context: The United States, Italy and Spain provided the acute and convalescent COVID-19 samples. PBMCs, B-cell-depleted T cells, or T cells were the source of the cDNA or gDNA that made up the material.

Germline V gene sequence: CDR1 LGHDT, CDR2 YNNKEL (reference sequence). The CDR3 spans 13 residues. Between the trimmed V and J ends, which lost 4 bases and 5 bases, there was a span of 11 bases. In the authors' workflow: Amplifying reference gene primers gave estimates of nucleated cell counts. Here immunoSEQ multiplex PCR was the method, and the copy in TCRdb shows in-frame clones only, minus some. V, J and clone size derive from that table, while D and trimming were established from the DNA sequence. The sample consists of approximately 360,000 clones, around 87% of them appearing once. This sequence joins TRBV3-1 (or the pseudogene TRBV3-2) and TRBJ1-1; D call uncertain. The sequence was collected from a man younger than 30 with active or convalescent COVID-19. Sequencing input: peripheral blood. This chain's CDR3 is CASSPEDGTEAFF. Here the CDR3 DNA reads TGTGCCAGCAGCCCGGAAGACGGGACTGAAGCTTTCTTT.